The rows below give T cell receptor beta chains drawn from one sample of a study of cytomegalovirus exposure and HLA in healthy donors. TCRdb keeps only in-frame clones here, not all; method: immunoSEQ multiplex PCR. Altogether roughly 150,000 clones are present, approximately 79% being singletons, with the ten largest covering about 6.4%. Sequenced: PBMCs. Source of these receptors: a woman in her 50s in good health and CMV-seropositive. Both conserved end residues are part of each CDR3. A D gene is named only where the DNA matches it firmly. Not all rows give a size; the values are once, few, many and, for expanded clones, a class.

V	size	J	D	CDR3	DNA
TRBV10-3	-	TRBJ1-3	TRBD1	CAISQTGHSSGNTIYF	TGTGCCATCAGCCAGACAGGGCACAGCTCTGGAAACACCATATATTTT
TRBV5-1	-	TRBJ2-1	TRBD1	CASSRDRAYNEQFF	TGCGCCAGCAGCCGGGACAGGGCTTACAATGAGCAGTTCTTC
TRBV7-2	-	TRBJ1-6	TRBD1	CASSKQGADSPLHF	TGTGCCAGCAGCAAACAGGGGGCTGATTCACCCCTCCACTTT
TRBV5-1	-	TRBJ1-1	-	CASSLSGTNTEAFF	TGCGCCAGCAGCTTGTCAGGCACCAACACTGAAGCTTTCTTT
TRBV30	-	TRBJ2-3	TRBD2	CAFNFGGTSPTDTQYF	TGTGCCTTCAATTTCGGCGGGACTAGCCCCACAGATACGCAGTATTTT
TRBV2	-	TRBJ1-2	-	CASSDRGTGGGYTF	TGTGCCAGCAGTGATCGGGGGACCGGTGGTGGCTACACCTTC
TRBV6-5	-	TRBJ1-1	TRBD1	CASSFGQGGTEAFF	TGTGCCAGCAGTTTTGGCCAGGGGGGCACTGAAGCTTTCTTT
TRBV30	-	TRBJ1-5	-	CAWDTGLGNQPQHF	TGTGCCTGGGATACAGGGTTGGGCAATCAGCCCCAGCATTTT
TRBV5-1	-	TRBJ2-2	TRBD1	CASSSSGTAQFGELFF	TGCGCCAGCAGCTCCTCCGGGACAGCACAGTTCGGGGAGCTGTTTTTT
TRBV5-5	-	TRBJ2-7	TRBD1	CASSPGTGGPYEQYF	TGTGCCAGCAGTCCAGGGACAGGGGGCCCCTACGAGCAGTACTTC
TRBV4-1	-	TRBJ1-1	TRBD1	CASSPPGTANTEAFF	TGCGCCAGCAGCCCACCTGGGACAGCGAACACTGAAGCTTTCTTT
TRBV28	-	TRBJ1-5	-	CASSLAVSNQPQHF	TGTGCCAGCAGTTTGGCTGTGTCCAATCAGCCCCAGCATTTT
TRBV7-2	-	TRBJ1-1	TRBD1	CASSLTGGRNTEAFF	TGTGCCAGCAGCTTAACAGGGGGCAGGAACACTGAAGCTTTCTTT
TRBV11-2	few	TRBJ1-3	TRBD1	CASSLVSYRGSGNTIYF	TGTGCCAGCAGCTTAGTTAGTTACAGGGGCTCTGGAAACACCATATATTTT